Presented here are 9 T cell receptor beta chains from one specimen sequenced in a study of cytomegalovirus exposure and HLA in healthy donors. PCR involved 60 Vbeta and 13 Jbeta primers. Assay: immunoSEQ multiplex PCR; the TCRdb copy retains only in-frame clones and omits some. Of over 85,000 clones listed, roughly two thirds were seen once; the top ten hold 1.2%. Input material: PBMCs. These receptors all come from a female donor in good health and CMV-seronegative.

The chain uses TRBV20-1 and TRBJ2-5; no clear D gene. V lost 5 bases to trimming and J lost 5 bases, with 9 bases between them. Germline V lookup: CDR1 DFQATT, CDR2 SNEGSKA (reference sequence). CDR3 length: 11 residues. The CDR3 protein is CSASYRETQYF. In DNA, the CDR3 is TGCAGTGCTTCCTACCGGGAGACCCAGTACTTC.

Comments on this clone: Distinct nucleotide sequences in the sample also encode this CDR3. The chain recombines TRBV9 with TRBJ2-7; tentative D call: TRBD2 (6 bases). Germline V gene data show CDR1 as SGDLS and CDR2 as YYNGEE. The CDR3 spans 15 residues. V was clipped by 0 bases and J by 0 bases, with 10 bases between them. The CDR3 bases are TGTGCCAGCAGCGTAGAGGGACTGGACTCCTACGAGCAGTACTTC. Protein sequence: CASSVEGLDSYEQYF.

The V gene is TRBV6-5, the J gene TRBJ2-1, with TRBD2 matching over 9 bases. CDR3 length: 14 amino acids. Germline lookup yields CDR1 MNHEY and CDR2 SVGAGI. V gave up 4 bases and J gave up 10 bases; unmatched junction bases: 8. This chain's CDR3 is CASSSRLAVGEQFF. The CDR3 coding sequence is TGTGCCAGCAGTTCCCGACTAGCGGTTGGGGAGCAGTTCTTC.

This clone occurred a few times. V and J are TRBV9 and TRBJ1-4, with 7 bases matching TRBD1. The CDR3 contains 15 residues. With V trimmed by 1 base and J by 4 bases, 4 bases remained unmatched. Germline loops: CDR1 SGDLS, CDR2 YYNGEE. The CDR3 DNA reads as TGTGCCAGCAGCGTATGGGGACAGAATAATGAAAAACTGTTTTTT. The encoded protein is CASSVWGQNNEKLFF. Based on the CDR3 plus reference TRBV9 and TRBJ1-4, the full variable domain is DSGVTQTPKHLITATGQRVTLRCSPRSGDLSVYWYQQSLDQGLQFLIQYYNGEERAKGNILERFSAQQFPDLHSELNLSSLELGDSALYFCASSVWGQNNEKLFFGSGTQLSVL.

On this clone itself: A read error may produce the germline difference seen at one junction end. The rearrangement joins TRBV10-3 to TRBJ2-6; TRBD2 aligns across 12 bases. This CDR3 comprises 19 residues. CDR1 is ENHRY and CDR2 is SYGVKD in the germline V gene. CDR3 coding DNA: TGTGCCATCACTGAGTCGAGGAGACTAGCGGGAGTCGGGGCCAACGTCCTGACTTTC. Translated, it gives CAITESRRLAGVGANVLTF.

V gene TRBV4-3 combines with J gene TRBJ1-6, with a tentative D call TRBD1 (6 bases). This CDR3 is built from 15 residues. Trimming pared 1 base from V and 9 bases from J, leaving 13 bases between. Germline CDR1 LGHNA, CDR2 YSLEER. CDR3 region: CASSQVQGRPSPLHF. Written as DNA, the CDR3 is TGCGCCAGCAGCCAAGTTCAGGGGAGACCTTCACCCCTCCACTTT.

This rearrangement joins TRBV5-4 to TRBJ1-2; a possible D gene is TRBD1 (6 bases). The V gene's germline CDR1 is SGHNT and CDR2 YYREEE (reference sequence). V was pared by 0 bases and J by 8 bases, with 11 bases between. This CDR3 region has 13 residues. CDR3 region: CASSLEGGRGYTF. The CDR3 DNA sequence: TGTGCCAGCAGCTTGGAAGGGGGAAGGGGCTACACCTTC. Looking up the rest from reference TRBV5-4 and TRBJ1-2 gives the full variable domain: ETGVTQSPTHLIKTRGQQVTLRCSSQSGHNTVSWYQQALGQGPQFIFQYYREEENGRGNFPPRFSGLQFPNYSSELNVNALELDDSALYLCASSLEGGRGYTFGSGTRLTVV.

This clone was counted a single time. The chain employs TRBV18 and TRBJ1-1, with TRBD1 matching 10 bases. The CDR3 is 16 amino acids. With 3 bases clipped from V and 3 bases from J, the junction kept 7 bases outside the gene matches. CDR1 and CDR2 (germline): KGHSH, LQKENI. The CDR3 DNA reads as TGTGCCAGCTCACCCCGGACAGGGGGATTGGACACTGAAGCTTTCTTT. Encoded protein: CASSPRTGGLDTEAFF. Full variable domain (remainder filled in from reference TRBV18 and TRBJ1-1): NAGVMQNPRHLVRRRGQEARLRCSPMKGHSHVYWYRQLPEEGLKFMVYLQKENIIDESGMPKERFSAEFPKEGPSILRIQQVVRGDSAAYFCASSPRTGGLDTEAFFGQGTRLTVV.

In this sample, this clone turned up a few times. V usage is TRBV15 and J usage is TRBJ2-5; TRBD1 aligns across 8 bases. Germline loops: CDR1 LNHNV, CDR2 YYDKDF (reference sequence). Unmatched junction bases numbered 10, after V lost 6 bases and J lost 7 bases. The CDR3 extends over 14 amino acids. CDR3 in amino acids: CATRDRASGGTQYF. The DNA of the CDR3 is TGTGCCACCAGGGACAGGGCATCTGGAGGGACCCAGTACTTC.